This record covers a single TCR beta chain. The data were taken from a study of blood T cell repertoires in COVID-19. Turning to the study itself: COVID-19 samples from acute and convalescent phases originated in the United States, Italy and Spain. PBMCs, B-cell-depleted T cells, or T cells provided the cDNA or gDNA that made up the material.

Seattle cases were enrolled at active infection and followed longitudinally. V dropped 2 bases and J dropped 3; count of bases not matched to a gene: 8. Germline loops: CDR1 GTSNPN, CDR2 SVGIG (reference sequence). This CDR3 region has 16 residues. Per the original methods: For nucleated cells, counts were estimated from reference gene primer amplification. Profiled with immunoSEQ multiplex PCR; TCRdb holds only in-frame clones, not every one. That table supplies the V and J calls and clone size; D and trimming were determined from the DNA. The sample lists around 300,000 clones; 80% to 90% were seen once.

Sequencing was done on a sample of peripheral blood. The clonotype originates from a woman between 45 and 60 years old with COVID-19, enrolled during active disease. The V call is TRBV30, the J call TRBJ1-5; 9 positions agree with TRBD1. DNA for the CDR3: TGTGCCTGGAGTTCAACCGGGACAGGGCTCAATCAGCCCCAGCATTTT. Protein: CAWSSTGTGLNQPQHF.